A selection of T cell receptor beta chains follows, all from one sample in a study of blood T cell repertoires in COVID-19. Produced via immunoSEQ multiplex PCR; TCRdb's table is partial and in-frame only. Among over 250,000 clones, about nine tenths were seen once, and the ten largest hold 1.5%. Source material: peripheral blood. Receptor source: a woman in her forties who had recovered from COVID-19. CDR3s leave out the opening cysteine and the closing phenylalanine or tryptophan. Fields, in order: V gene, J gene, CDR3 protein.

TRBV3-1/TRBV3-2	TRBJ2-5	ASLAQGQETQY
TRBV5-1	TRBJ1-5	ASSLDGLNSNQPQH
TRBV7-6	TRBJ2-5	ASSLEAGTGGLQETQY
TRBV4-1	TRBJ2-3	ASSRRQGPSTDTQY
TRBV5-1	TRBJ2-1	ASSSRPGQGAYNEQF
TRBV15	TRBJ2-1	ATSRDRTSGRDYNEQF
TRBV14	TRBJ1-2	ASGGGNYGYT
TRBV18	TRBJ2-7	ASSPQGGFSYEQY
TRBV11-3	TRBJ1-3	ASSLDIPLTGFISGNTIY
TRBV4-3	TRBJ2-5	ASSQDELSQETQY
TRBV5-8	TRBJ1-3	ASSFHRGSSGNTIY
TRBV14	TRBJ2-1	ASSPYEGEQF
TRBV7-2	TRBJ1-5	ASSLRAGGASNQPQH
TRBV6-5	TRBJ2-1	ASSRTRRNNEQF
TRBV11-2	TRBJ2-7	ASSPQDRLYEQY
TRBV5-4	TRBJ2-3	ASSSGGQGPRTDTQY
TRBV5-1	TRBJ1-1	ASRVGGVNTEAF
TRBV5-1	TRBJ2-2	ASSGGTGSGELF
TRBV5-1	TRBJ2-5	ASSLARAAETQY